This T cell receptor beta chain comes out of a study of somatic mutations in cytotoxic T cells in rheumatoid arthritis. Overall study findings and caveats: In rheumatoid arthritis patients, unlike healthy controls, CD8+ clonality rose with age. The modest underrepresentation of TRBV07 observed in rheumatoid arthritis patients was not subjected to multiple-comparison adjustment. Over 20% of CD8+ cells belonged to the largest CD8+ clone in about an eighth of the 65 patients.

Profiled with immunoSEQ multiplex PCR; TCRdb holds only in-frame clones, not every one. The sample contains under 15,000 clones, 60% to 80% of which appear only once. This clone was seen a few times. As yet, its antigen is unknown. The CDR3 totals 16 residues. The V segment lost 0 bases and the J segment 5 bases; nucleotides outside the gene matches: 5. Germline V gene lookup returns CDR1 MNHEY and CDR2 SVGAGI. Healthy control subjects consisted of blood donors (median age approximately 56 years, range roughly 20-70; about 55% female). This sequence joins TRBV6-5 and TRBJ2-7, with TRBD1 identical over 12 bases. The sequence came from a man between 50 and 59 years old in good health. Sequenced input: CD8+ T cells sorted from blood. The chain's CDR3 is CASSYSEGTGGNEQYF. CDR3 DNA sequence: TGTGCCAGCAGTTACTCGGAAGGGACAGGGGGCAACGAGCAGTACTTC.